Shown below are 3 T cell receptor beta chains from a single sample sequenced in a study of siplizumab effects on memory and regulatory T cells. The protocol was immunoSEQ multiplex PCR, while the TCRdb copy is restricted to in-frame clones and leaves out a portion. The repertoire holds 100,000 to 120,000 clones, with roughly 89% as singletons. Sequencing input: CD4+ T cells sorted from blood. The receptors here all came from a human donor in good health.

The chain recombines TRBV6-6 with TRBJ1-1, with TRBD1 identical over 9 bases. V shed 7 bases, J shed 5 bases, and the junction held 8 bases outside the gene matches. The length of the CDR3 is 14 residues. Germline-derived CDR1 and CDR2 are MNHNY and SVGAGI (reference sequence). CDR3 DNA: TGTGCCAGCACCCAGGGGACAGGGATTACTGAAGCTTTCTTT. Translation: CASTQGTGITEAFF.

V and J are TRBV9 and TRBJ2-1; 16 bases fit TRBD2. This CDR3 is 16 amino acids long. J was trimmed by 3 bases and V by 8 bases; bases with no gene match: 5. From germline, CDR1 is SGDLS and CDR2 YYNGEE. The DNA of the CDR3 is TGTGCCAGTGGGACTAGCGGGAGGGCCAGCTACAATGAGCAGTTCTTC. Its protein is CASGTSGRASYNEQFF.

V and J are TRBV18 and TRBJ1-5; tentative D call: TRBD1 (6 bases). CDR1 KGHSH and CDR2 LQKENI come from the germline V gene. V lost 5 bases and J lost 4, with 9 bases in between. The CDR3 is made up of 13 amino acids. This chain's CDR3 is CASSNGQNQPQHF. DNA for the CDR3: TGTGCCAGCTCAAATGGACAGAATCAGCCCCAGCATTTT.